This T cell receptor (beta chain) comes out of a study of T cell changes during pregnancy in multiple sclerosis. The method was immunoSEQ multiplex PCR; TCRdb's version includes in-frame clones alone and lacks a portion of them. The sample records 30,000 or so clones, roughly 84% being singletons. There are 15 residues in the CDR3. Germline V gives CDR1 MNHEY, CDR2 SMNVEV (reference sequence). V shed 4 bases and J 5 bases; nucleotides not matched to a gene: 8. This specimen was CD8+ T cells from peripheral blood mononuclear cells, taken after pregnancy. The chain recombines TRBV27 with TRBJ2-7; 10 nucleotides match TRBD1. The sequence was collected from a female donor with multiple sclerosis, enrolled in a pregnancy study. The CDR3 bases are TGTGCCAGCAGTTCGTCGGGACAGGGGAACCACGAGCAGTACTTC. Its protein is CASSSSGQGNHEQYF.